Sequencing of this T cell receptor (beta chain) was carried out in a study of tumor and adjacent non-tumor tissue in lung cancer (dated by TCRdb to between 2018 and 2020). Context from the whole study: Of the cohort, 12 patients had adenocarcinoma, 2 had squamous cell carcinoma and 1 had small cell lung cancer. Ages among the approximately 15 patients ranged from roughly 31 to 76 years, there were approximately ten men and 5 women, and disease was at TNM stage I to III. Sequencing generated a total of 130,000,000 or so productive TCRbeta reads, averaging around 4.3 million reads per sample. The study compared bulk TCRbeta repertoires between lung tumor tissue and matched distant non-tumor lung tissue from some 14 lung cancer patients. TCRbeta CDR3 sequencing was performed on a few dozen paired specimens, with one tumor sample and one normal lung sample collected per patient. Findings and caveats that apply to the study as a whole: The methods do not name the sequencing platform or mention unique molecular identifiers. Tumor tissue showed significantly greater TCR diversity (inverse Simpson) than normal lung tissue (approximately 400 vs 170, P = 0.0075, Mann-Whitney U test). The top 100 clones made up a significantly larger cumulative share of the repertoire in normal lung than in tumor tissue. With only 15 patients in the cohort, the authors noted that larger samples and more detailed clinical data are needed. Peripheral blood was not sequenced, so blood TCRbeta repertoires were not examined in the lung cancer patients of the study. Younger patients had significantly higher TCR diversity, and higher tumor TCR diversity was associated with shorter overall and disease-free survival.

RNA was isolated from bulk, unsorted tissue, and RNA quality was assessed with a NanoDrop ND-1000 and an Agilent 2100. Newly diagnosed lung cancer patients without prior chemotherapy who had been admitted for thoracic surgery in China between August and November 2014 were enrolled as donors. The study excluded patients who had received radiotherapy or chemotherapy before or who had another cancer at the same time. Surgical tissue pieces of 1-2 cm3 were preserved in RNAlater solution and stored at -80 °C until use. Libraries were constructed by multiplex PCR. The sequencer listed for this sample is Illumina HiSeq 2500. Following protocols modified from ARM-PCR, the researchers constructed TCRbeta libraries through three rounds of nested PCR with primers (Table S4). PCR products of 200-500 bp were gel-excised and purified with the QIAquick gel extraction kit before sequencing. In the original analysis: Trimmomatic was used to clean the reads, FLASH merged the cleaned reads into complete CDR3 sequences, and MiTCR assigned the sequences to V(D)J germline segments. Clonal diversity was calculated as the inverse Simpson's index using VDJtools. In-frame sequences lacking a premature stop codon were counted as productive reads. TCRdb cleaned the public reads at Q25 with fastp, built clones with MiXCR and kept in-frame beta chains. CDR3 protein duplicates are merged, each entry listing the most common genes and DNA. In this record, the V and J calls reflect TCRdb's handling and not the investigators' own analysis. The sample table contains roughly 120,000 distinct CDR3 sequences; only one count was recorded for 60% to 80% of them. The ten largest make up 30% to 45% of the sample.

This clonotype was counted at least ten times. This clone's antigen is unknown. Qualities for individual bases were not recorded, and no much larger clone is one base off. The germline V gene (reference sequence) supplies CDR1 SEHNR and CDR2 FQNEAQ. V drops 1 base and J drops 3 bases, leaving 12 bases in between. Including cysteine and phenylalanine, the CDR3 has 16 amino acids. The entry retains the CDR3 DNA only, 48 bases that are in frame from base 1. The source material was lung tumor tissue. The sequence is built from TRBV7-9 and TRBJ2-2; the D gene remains uncertain. This sequence was found in a woman aged 60-75 years with non-small cell lung cancer. CDR3 loop: CASSLGGAQDTGELFF. DNA sequence: TGTGCCAGCAGCTTAGGAGGAGCTCAGGACACCGGGGAGCTGTTTTTT.